This entry lists 28 T cell receptor beta chains sequenced from one sample in a study of blood T cell repertoires in COVID-19. Method: immunoSEQ multiplex PCR; TCRdb's copy keeps in-frame clones and lacks some. This table holds some 200,000 clones, roughly four fifths found once. Sequenced material: peripheral blood. These receptors were obtained from a woman aged 80 or over with COVID-19, enrolled during active disease.

The chain employs TRBV4-1 and TRBJ1-6; D unresolved. Trimming stripped 5 bases from V and 10 bases from J, with 18 bases between. Per the germline V gene, CDR1 is MGHRA and CDR2 is YSYEKL. This CDR3 is 15 amino acids long. The CDR3 nucleotides read TGCGCCAGCAGCTGGACTGCTTTCCTTGAATCACCCCTCCACTTT. Amino acids: CASSWTAFLESPLHF.

The V and J genes are TRBV5-5 and TRBJ1-6, with TRBD1 matching over 8 bases. V was pared by 4 bases and J by 7 bases, with 4 bases of the junction left unmatched. CDR1 is SGHKS and CDR2 is YYEKEE in the germline V gene (reference sequence). The CDR3 has 14 residues. Written as DNA, the CDR3 is TGTGCCAGCAGCCCGGGACAGGAGAATTCACCCCTCCACTTT. Protein: CASSPGQENSPLHF.

This rearrangement joins TRBV24-1 to TRBJ2-3; 8 nucleotides line up with TRBD2. This CDR3 spans 15 amino acids. V gave up 4 bases and J gave up 1 base; unmatched junction bases: 3. From germline, CDR1 is KGHDR and CDR2 SFDVKD. The CDR3 DNA reads as TGTGCCACCAGTGACCCGACTAGCGGCACAGATACGCAGTATTTT. Amino acids: CATSDPTSGTDTQYF.

The chain has TRBV18 and TRBJ1-4, with 7 bases lining up with TRBD1. Germline CDR1 and CDR2: KGHSH and LQKENI. The CDR3 spans 15 residues. V trimming: 3 bases; J trimming: 7 bases; junction bases outside the gene matches: 8. CDR3 amino acids: CASSPRTGLSEKLFF. Here the CDR3 DNA reads TGTGCCAGCTCACCGCGGACAGGTTTGAGTGAAAAACTGTTTTTT.

There are many counts of this clone. The chain has TRBV28 and TRBJ2-1, with TRBD1 identical over 7 bases. In germline, CDR1 is MDHEN, CDR2 SYDVKM. CDR3 length: 17 residues. J lost 1 base, V lost 7 bases, and 13 bases had no gene match. The CDR3 DNA sequence: TGTGCCAGCACCTCTGGGGGACAGTTACTTTCCTACAATGAGCAGTTCTTC. Protein: CASTSGGQLLSYNEQFF.

This rearrangement joins TRBV5-1 to TRBJ1-2; TRBD1 is a possible D gene (6 bases). Per germline, CDR1 SGHRS and CDR2 YFSETQ. This CDR3 spans 14 amino acids. V was cut by 0 bases and J by 4 bases, with 10 bases left in between. For the CDR3, the DNA is TGCGCCAGCAGCTTGGAAGGACAGCTCTATGGCTACACCTTC. This translates into CASSLEGQLYGYTF. Full variable domain (remainder filled in from reference TRBV5-1 and TRBJ1-2): KAGVTQTPRYLIKTRGQQVTLSCSPISGHRSVSWYQQTPGQGLQFLFEYFSETQRNKGNFPGRFSGRQFSNSRSEMNVSTLELGDSALYLCASSLEGQLYGYTFGSGTRLTVV.

This chain links TRBV5-1 with TRBJ2-2; a possible D gene is TRBD2 (5 bases). Deletions cut 5 bases from V and 6 bases from J, with 11 bases between. Germline V gives CDR1 SGHRS, CDR2 YFSETQ. The CDR3 is 13 residues long. The CDR3 loop reads CASRGRLSGELFF. CDR3 coding DNA: TGCGCCAGCAGAGGGCGACTATCCGGGGAGCTGTTTTTT.

The chain has TRBV5-6 and TRBJ1-5; the D gene is possibly TRBD1 (6 bases). The CDR3 is 13 residues long. Trimming removed 1 base at V and 11 bases at J, with 13 bases between. Germline V lookup: CDR1 SGHDT, CDR2 YYEEEE. The CDR3 spells CASSLRGGGAQHF. The CDR3 DNA reads as TGTGCCAGCAGCTTGAGGGGGGGCGGGGCCCAGCATTTT.

The chain combines TRBV5-1 with TRBJ2-3, with 8 bases lining up with TRBD2. The V gene end was trimmed by 8 bases and the J gene end by 1 base; junction bases not matched to a gene: 6. Germline V gene sequence: CDR1 SGHRS, CDR2 YFSETQ. The CDR3 is 14 amino acids. CDR3 sequence (DNA): TGCGCCAGTAGAGCGGGAGTAGGCACAGATACGCAGTATTTT. Translating it yields CASRAGVGTDTQYF.

The chain has TRBV7-2 and TRBJ1-2; 9 bases align to TRBD1. The CDR3 runs 14 residues. Trimming removed 3 bases from V and 4 bases from J; junction bases left unmatched: 3. Per germline, CDR1 SGHTA and CDR2 FQGNSA. The CDR3 is CASSLGTGFYGYTF. The CDR3 coding sequence is TGTGCCAGCAGCTTGGGGACAGGGTTCTATGGCTACACCTTC.

This sequence joins TRBV2 and TRBJ2-1, with unresolved D. Trimming cost V 7 bases and J 2 bases, with 12 bases left between them. Germline V gives CDR1 SNHLY, CDR2 FYNNEI. The CDR3 is 14 amino acids. The CDR3 DNA reads TGTGCCAGCAAAGTCAGCGAAACCTACAATGAGCAGTTCTTC. This codes for CASKVSETYNEQFF.

The CDR3 DNA sequence: TGTGCCAGCAGCCAATCGACAGGGGGCTACTATGGCTACACCTTC. It translates to CASSQSTGGYYGYTF. This rearrangement joins TRBV16 to TRBJ1-2, with 10 bases fitting TRBD1. The CDR3 runs to 15 residues. The V gene's germline CDR1 is KGHSY and CDR2 FQNENV. The trim removed 0 bases at V and 3 bases at J, leaving 1 base unmatched.

This clone turned up a few times. The chain couples TRBV28 to TRBJ2-7; 12 bases match TRBD2. Germline loops: CDR1 MDHEN, CDR2 SYDVKM. V gave up 6 bases and J gave up 2 bases; unmatched junction bases: 11. The CDR3 length is 17 residues. The CDR3 region has the DNA TGTGCCAGCAGACTAAGACTAGCGGGAGTAGGAACCTACGAGCAGTACTTC. It codes for CASRLRLAGVGTYEQYF. The entire variable domain, with the rest obtained from reference TRBV28 and TRBJ2-7, is as follows: DVKVTQSSRYLVKRTGEKVFLECVQDMDHENMFWYRQDPGLGLRLIYFSYDVKMKEKGDIPEGYSVSREKKERFSLILESASTNQTSMYLCASRLRLAGVGTYEQYFGPGTRLTVT.

The rearrangement links TRBV5-1 to TRBJ1-2; 7 bases align to TRBD1. The CDR3 contains 13 residues. The trim removed 2 bases at V and 6 bases at J, leaving 4 bases unmatched. Germline assignment: CDR1 SGHRS and CDR2 YFSETQ. CDR3 sequence: CASSFKGADGYTF. For the CDR3, the DNA is TGCGCCAGCAGCTTCAAGGGGGCGGATGGCTACACCTTC.

V and J are TRBV4-3 and TRBJ2-3, with 7 nucleotides matching TRBD1. V trimming: 4 bases; J trimming: 6 bases; junction bases outside the gene matches: 13. CDR1 is LGHNA and CDR2 is YSLEER in the germline V gene. The CDR3 runs 16 residues. The CDR3 DNA is TGCGCCAGCAGCCCTCTGACAGGGAGTAATTGGGATACGCAGTATTTT. Amino acid sequence: CASSPLTGSNWDTQYF.

The chain has TRBV19 and TRBJ2-5; possible D gene TRBD1, 6 bases. In germline, CDR1 is LNHDA, CDR2 SQIVND (reference sequence). V lost 5 bases and J 0 bases, leaving 22 bases between the germline ends. The length of the CDR3 is 18 residues. CDR3 nucleotides: TGTGCCAGTAGTCCTAAACCCCGACAGGTTGAGCACCAAGAGACCCAGTACTTC. Protein product: CASSPKPRQVEHQETQYF.

CDR3 coding DNA: TGTGCCAGCAGTTTCGTCCGTGAAGCTTTCTTT. This sequence encodes CASSFVREAFF. The J gene is TRBJ1-1, the V gene TRBV12-3 or TRBV12-4; D gene uncertain. The CDR3 totals 11 residues. Trimming took 3 bases from V and 7 from J, leaving 6 bases between them.

The rearrangement links TRBV5-4 to TRBJ2-3, with TRBD2 as a possible D gene (6 bases). CDR1 and CDR2 from the germline V gene are SGHNT and YYREEE (reference sequence). The CDR3 extends over 14 amino acids. Trimming removed 6 bases at V and 1 base at J, with 12 bases between. The CDR3 loop reads CASTFGGRTDTQYF. Written as DNA, the CDR3 is TGTGCCAGCACCTTCGGGGGTCGCACAGATACGCAGTATTTT. Using reference TRBV5-4 and TRBJ2-3 for the parts outside the CDR3, the full variable domain is ETGVTQSPTHLIKTRGQQVTLRCSSQSGHNTVSWYQQALGQGPQFIFQYYREEENGRGNFPPRFSGLQFPNYSSELNVNALELDDSALYLCASTFGGRTDTQYFGPGTRLTVL.

The gene calls are TRBV2 and TRBJ2-4; 8 positions agree with TRBD1. The CDR3 sequence is 13 residues long. The germline V gene encodes CDR1 SNHLY and CDR2 FYNNEI. Unmatched junction bases numbered 5, after V lost 6 bases and J lost 7 bases. CDR3 protein: CASRVDRANIQYF. Written as DNA, the CDR3 is TGTGCCAGCAGAGTGGACAGGGCGAACATTCAGTACTTC.

The chain carries TRBV19 and TRBJ2-5; D is possibly TRBD1 (5 bases). Germline V CDR1 and CDR2: LNHDA, SQIVND (reference sequence). The CDR3 totals 13 residues. Deletions cut 5 bases from V and 7 bases from J, with 14 bases between. As DNA, the CDR3 is TGTGCCAGTAGTGCGCAGGGCCCGGGGACCCAGTACTTC. It yields the protein CASSAQGPGTQYF.

The rearrangement links TRBV4-3 to TRBJ2-3, with D unclear. V lost 4 bases and J lost 6, with 11 bases in between. The CDR3 is 13 amino acids. Per germline, CDR1 LGHNA and CDR2 YSLEER. The CDR3 sequence is CASSPEIRDTQYF. In DNA, the CDR3 is TGCGCCAGCAGCCCCGAAATCCGGGATACGCAGTATTTT.

The V and J genes are TRBV6-5 and TRBJ1-2, with D possibly TRBD1 on 6 matching bases. Trimming removed 6 bases from V and 4 bases from J, with 15 bases in between. Germline V gene data show CDR1 as MNHEY and CDR2 as SVGAGI. The CDR3 covers 14 residues. As DNA, the CDR3 is TGTGCCAGCAGCGAGGGGGTGATAGGCTATGGCTACACCTTC. Protein: CASSEGVIGYGYTF.

The genes are TRBV28 and TRBJ1-5, with 8 positions matching TRBD1. This CDR3 comprises 15 residues. Germline CDR1 is MDHEN and CDR2 is SYDVKM. The V segment lost 6 bases and the J segment 6 bases; nucleotides outside the gene matches: 10. CDR3 protein: CASSPGQGVFQPQHF. The CDR3 nucleotides are TGTGCCAGCAGCCCAGGACAGGGTGTTTTTCAGCCCCAGCATTTT.

The V and J genes are TRBV11-2 and TRBJ1-1; the D is unclear. Germline values: CDR1 SGHAT, CDR2 FQNNGV. The CDR3 has 15 residues. V lost 1 base, J lost 0 bases, and 9 bases lay in between. DNA for the CDR3: TGTGCCAGCAGCTTAGTTGGCGGCCTGAACACTGAAGCTTTCTTT. It encodes CASSLVGGLNTEAFF.

CDR3 sequence (DNA): TGTGCCAGCAGCGTACAGGGAGGGTTTAATTCACCCCTCCACTTT. It is translated as CASSVQGGFNSPLHF. V usage is TRBV9 and J usage is TRBJ1-6; D possibly corresponds to TRBD1 (5 bases). The germline V gene has CDR1 SGDLS and CDR2 YYNGEE. This CDR3 region has 15 residues. With 1 base removed from V and 6 bases from J, the gap between germline ends came to 11 bases.

The CDR3 DNA is TGTGCCAGCAAATGGGACAGGGTGAACACTGAAGCTTTCTTT. Its translation is CASKWDRVNTEAFF. This chain joins TRBV2 and TRBJ1-1, with 9 nucleotides matching TRBD1. Trimming cost V 7 bases and J 0 bases; bases outside gene matches: 3. This CDR3 has 14 residues. Germline values: CDR1 SNHLY, CDR2 FYNNEI.

V usage is TRBV5-4 and J usage is TRBJ2-1; 14 bases match TRBD2. The length of the CDR3 is 16 residues. After removal of 2 bases from V and 8 bases from J, the junction contained 6 bases not matched to a gene. Germline CDR1 and CDR2: SGHNT and YYREEE (reference sequence). The CDR3 reads CASSFRLAGGPDEQFF. DNA of the CDR3: TGTGCCAGCAGCTTCAGACTAGCGGGGGGGCCTGATGAGCAGTTCTTC. Based on the CDR3 plus reference TRBV5-4 and TRBJ2-1, the full variable domain is ETGVTQSPTHLIKTRGQQVTLRCSSQSGHNTVSWYQQALGQGPQFIFQYYREEENGRGNFPPRFSGLQFPNYSSELNVNALELDDSALYLCASSFRLAGGPDEQFFGPGTRLTVL.

The rearrangement uses TRBV19 and TRBJ1-2, with 8 bases matching TRBD1. J lost 4 bases, V lost 5 bases, and 12 bases had no gene match. Germline CDR1 reads LNHDA; CDR2 reads SQIVND (reference sequence). This CDR3 spans 16 amino acids. This CDR3 is CASSYKDRVLSYGYTF. The CDR3 bases are TGTGCCAGTAGTTATAAGGACAGGGTGTTAAGCTATGGCTACACCTTC.